A single sample is the source of the 3 T cell receptor beta chains below, sequenced in a study of sequential checkpoint blockade in melanoma. Assay used: immunoSEQ multiplex PCR; TCRdb lists only in-frame clones, some missing. The sample has about 6,400 clones, over 20% seen once. Treatment here: randomized to nivolumab then ipilimumab (arm A) or the reverse (arm B). The sequenced sample was tumor tissue (inferred from file names), obtained from a patient given nivolumab and ipilimumab in sequence. The receptors stem from a human donor with melanoma.

In this sample, this clone is medium-sized (0.01 to 0.1%). This chain uses TRBV6-8 with TRBJ1-2, with 8 positions matching TRBD1. V shed 0 bases, J shed 2 bases, and the junction held 8 bases outside the gene matches. CDR1 and CDR2 from the germline V gene are MNHGY and SAAAGT. CDR3 length: 17 amino acids. CDR3 in amino acids: CASSYSSPGQGNYGYTF. The CDR3 DNA sequence: TGTGCCAGCAGTTACTCATCGCCAGGACAGGGCAACTATGGCTACACCTTC.

This clone has at least ten counts. V usage is TRBV11-3 and J usage is TRBJ2-3; tentatively, D is TRBD2 (7 bases). Deletions cut 5 bases from V and 1 base from J, with 16 bases between. Germline CDR1 reads SGHNT; CDR2 reads YENEEA. The CDR3 is 16 amino acids. The CDR3 protein is CASSPRLAGGTDTQYF. DNA for the CDR3: TGTGCCAGCAGCCCCCGACTAGCAGGGGGCACAGATACGCAGTATTTT.

A few counts support this clone. In DNA, the CDR3 is TGCGCCAGCAGCCAAGATCCGGGGGGCGAGACAGATACGCAGTATTTT. Its translation is CASSQDPGGETDTQYF. The V gene is TRBV1, the J gene TRBJ2-3; the DNA was not compared with TRBD2, the D call given in the table. TRBV1 is an annotated pseudogene. This CDR3 comprises 16 residues.